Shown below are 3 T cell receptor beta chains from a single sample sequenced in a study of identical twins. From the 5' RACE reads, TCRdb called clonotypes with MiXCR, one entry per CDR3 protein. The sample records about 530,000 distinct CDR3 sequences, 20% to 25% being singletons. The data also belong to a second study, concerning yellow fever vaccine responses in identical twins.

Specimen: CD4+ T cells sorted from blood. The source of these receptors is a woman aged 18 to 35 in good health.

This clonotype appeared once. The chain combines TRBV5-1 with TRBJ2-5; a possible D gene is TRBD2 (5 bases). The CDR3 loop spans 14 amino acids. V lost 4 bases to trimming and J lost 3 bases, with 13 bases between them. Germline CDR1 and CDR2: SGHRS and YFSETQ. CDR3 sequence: CASSEGHFKETQYF. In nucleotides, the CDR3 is TGCGCCAGCAGCGAGGGCCATTTTAAAGAGACCCAGTACTTC.

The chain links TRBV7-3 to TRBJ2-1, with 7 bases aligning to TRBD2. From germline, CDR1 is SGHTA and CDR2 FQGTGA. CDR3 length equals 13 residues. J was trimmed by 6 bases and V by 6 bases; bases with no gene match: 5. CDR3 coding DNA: TGTGCCAGCAGGCTAACTAGCGCCAATGAGCAGTTCTTC. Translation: CASRLTSANEQFF.

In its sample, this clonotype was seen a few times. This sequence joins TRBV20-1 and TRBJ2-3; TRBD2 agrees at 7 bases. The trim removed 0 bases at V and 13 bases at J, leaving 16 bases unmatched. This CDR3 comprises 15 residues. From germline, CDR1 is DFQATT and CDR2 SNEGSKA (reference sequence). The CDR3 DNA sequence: TGCAGTGCTAGAGATATTTATGGAGCAACTAGCGTAAAGTATTTT. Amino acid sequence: CSARDIYGATSVKYF.